This entry lists 20 T cell receptor beta chains sequenced from one sample in a study of T cell clonality in common variable immunodeficiency (dated by TCRdb to the mid-2010s). Antigens for these TCRs are unknown. Libraries came from the immunoSEQ multiplex PCR assay. Sourced from immuneACCESS, this table was stored by TCRdb with only in-frame sequences that have V and J called. A share of the clones is absent; for the studies checked, an unresolved V gene accounts for under half, and the remainder has no known explanation. The sample records roughly 7,400 clones, none occurring a single time. The ten largest clones add up to approximately 21% of the sample. What the authors observed across the whole study: CVID TCRbeta sequences reportedly showed fewer deletions and N-nucleotide insertions and lacked highly modified clones with 13 or more V deletions.

Input material: peripheral blood mononuclear cells. The receptor set was obtained from a human donor with common variable immunodeficiency.

This clone was picked up a small number of times. Read coverage stops 3 residues before the CDR3 terminus; the germline J gene supplies the remainder. The V and J genes are TRBV19 and TRBJ2-2; D might be TRBD1 (5 bases). This CDR3 has 16 amino acids. In germline, CDR1 is LNHDA, CDR2 SQIVND (reference sequence). The V gene lost 3 bases and the J gene lost 3 bases, with 14 bases spanning the gap. Partial CDR3 DNA: TGTGCCAGTAGTATCAGGGCCACGGCGGACACCGGGGAG. This gives the protein CASSIRATADTGE. The complete CDR3 protein is CASSIRATADTGELFF.

A remark on this clone: The sequence runs out 3 residues before the end of the CDR3; the remainder is reconstructed from the germline J gene. The chain carries TRBV7-2 and TRBJ2-1, with D maybe TRBD2 (5 bases). CDR1 SGHTA and CDR2 FQGNSA come from the germline V gene. Trimming took 1 base from V and 9 from J, leaving 13 bases between them. CDR3 size: 14 residues. The CDR3 loop is CASSLEARVFEQFF. CDR3 DNA (partial): TGTGCCAGCAGCTTAGAGGCGCGGGTTTTTGAG. Variable domain in full (rest from reference TRBV7-2 and TRBJ2-1): GAGVSQSPSNKVTEKGKDVELRCDPISGHTALYWYRQSLGQGLEFLIYFQGNSAPDKSGLPSDRFSAERTGGSVSTLTIQRTQQEDSAVYLCASSLEARVFEQFFGPGTRLTVL.

The sequenced CDR3 bases are TGTGCCAGTAGTATAGTGTTTCGGGCCGGGGGGACTGAA. Its translation: CASSIVFRAGGTE. The whole CDR3 protein reads CASSIVFRAGGTEAFF. The V gene is TRBV19, the J gene TRBJ1-1; perhaps TRBD1 as D (5 bases). The DNA ends 3 residues before the CDR3 does, and the rest of the CDR3 is filled in from the germline J gene. Trimming left V 1 base short and J 5 bases short, with 17 bases between. CDR3 length equals 16 residues. Germline lookup yields CDR1 LNHDA and CDR2 SQIVND (reference sequence).

As for this clone: The read falls 3 residues short of the CDR3 end, and the missing part is taken from the germline J gene. J is TRBJ2-3 and V is TRBV7-9, with TRBD2 matching 9 bases. This CDR3 region has 13 residues. J was trimmed by 5 bases and V by 4 bases; bases with no gene match: 1. Germline-derived CDR1 and CDR2 are SEHNR and FQNEAQ (reference sequence). This CDR3 reads CASSSTSGDTQYF. The DNA read from the CDR3 is TGTGCCAGCAGCTCGACTAGCGGAGATACG. Full variable domain (rest looked up from reference TRBV7-9 and TRBJ2-3): DTGVSQNPRHKITKRGQNVTFRCDPISEHNRLYWYRQTLGQGPEFLTYFQNEAQLEKSRLLSDRFSAERPKGSFSTLEIQRTEQGDSAMYLCASSSTSGDTQYFGPGTRLTVL.

With regard to this clone: Sequencing ends 3 residues short of the CDR3 end; the germline J gene provides the rest. This sequence joins TRBV20-1 and TRBJ2-7, with 9 bases identical to TRBD2. The J segment lost 5 bases and the V segment lost 5 bases, leaving 13 bases of the junction unmatched. The CDR3 sequence is 15 residues long. The germline gives CDR1 DFQATT, CDR2 SNEGSKA (reference sequence). The CDR3: CSAPKHSGSSDEQYF. Incomplete CDR3 DNA: TGCAGTGCTCCTAAACATAGCGGGAGCTCAGACGAG.

The sample holds a few counts of this clone. Read coverage stops 3 residues before the CDR3 terminus; the germline J gene supplies the remainder. The chain couples TRBV19 to TRBJ2-1, with D maybe TRBD1 (6 bases). The CDR3 runs to 14 residues. Germline V lookup: CDR1 LNHDA, CDR2 SQIVND (reference sequence). The V end was cut by 3 bases, the J end by 1 base, with 7 bases between. The covered CDR3 bases are TGTGCCAGTAGTATGAGGGGGTCCTACAATGAG. It yields the protein CASSMRGSYNE. The entire CDR3 sequence reads CASSMRGSYNEQFF.

This clone is medium-sized. Coverage ceases 3 residues before the CDR3 finishes, and the germline J gene fills in the end. This chain uses TRBV6-4 with TRBJ1-2; D uncertain. V lost 3 bases to trimming and J lost 4 bases, with 12 bases between them. CDR1 and CDR2 (germline): MRHNA, SNTAGT. CDR3 length: 14 amino acids. The covered CDR3 bases are TGTGCCAGCAGTGAATCAACCGAAGCCTATGGC. This gives the protein CASSESTEAYG. The whole CDR3 protein reads CASSESTEAYGYTF.

This clone was counted a few times. The CDR3 bases that were read are TGTGCCTGGAGTGGGCTGAACAGGAATTCACCC. This codes for CAWSGLNRNSP. The full CDR3 protein reads CAWSGLNRNSPLHF. V is TRBV30 and J is TRBJ1-6; tentatively, D is TRBD1 (5 bases). The read ends 3 residues shy of where the CDR3 ends; the end is completed using the germline J gene. The germline V and J ends were trimmed by 1 base and 7 bases, with 11 bases remaining between them. Germline CDR1 and CDR2: GTSNPN and SVGIG (reference sequence). The CDR3 is 14 amino acids. Drawing the rest from reference TRBV30 and TRBJ1-6, the complete variable domain is SQTIHQWPATLVQPVGSPLSLECTVEGTSNPNLYWYRQAAGRGLQLLFYSVGIGQISSEVPQNLSASRPQDRQFILSSKKLLLSDSGFYLCAWSGLNRNSPLHFGNGTRLTVT.

The DNA read from the CDR3 is TGTGCCAGCAGTGAAGGGCAGGGGGCGCGTAATGAG. Protein: CASSEGQGARNE. The whole CDR3 protein reads CASSEGQGARNEQFF. The chain has TRBV2 and TRBJ2-1; 8 positions match TRBD1. With the read ending 3 residues before the CDR3 end, the germline J gene is used to fill in that end. The J segment lost 7 bases and the V segment lost 1 base, leaving 6 bases of the junction unmatched. CDR1 is SNHLY, CDR2 FYNNEI, per germline. The CDR3 has 15 residues.

This clone is judged medium-sized. The CDR3 goes on 3 residues after the read ends, and that part is filled in from the germline J gene. The J gene is TRBJ2-1, the V gene TRBV19; a weak D match, TRBD2 (6 bases). Trimming took 2 bases from V and 0 from J, leaving 11 bases between them. The CDR3 length is 16 residues. Germline values: CDR1 LNHDA, CDR2 SQIVND (reference sequence). CDR3 DNA, as far as it was read: TGTGCCAGTAGTATAAGGCGGGATTACTCCTACAATGAG. Amino acids: CASSIRRDYSYNE. The complete CDR3 sequence is CASSIRRDYSYNEQFF.

On this clone itself: The read ends 3 residues before the CDR3 terminus; that terminus is restored from the germline J gene. V usage is TRBV19 and J usage is TRBJ2-5; a weak D match, TRBD1 (5 bases). V was trimmed by 5 bases and J by 7 bases, leaving 14 bases between them. Germline CDR1 reads LNHDA; CDR2 reads SQIVND (reference sequence). The CDR3 loop spans 13 amino acids. The CDR3 here is CASSDTGWRTQYF. The covered CDR3 bases are TGTGCCAGTAGTGATACAGGTTGGCGGACC.

On this clone: The missing CDR3 end, 3 residues past where the read stops, is filled in from the germline J gene. The V call is TRBV5-1, the J call TRBJ2-3; 7 bases line up with TRBD2. This CDR3 has 14 residues. J lost 1 base, V lost 6 bases, and 5 bases had no gene match. CDR1 SGHRS and CDR2 YFSETQ come from the germline V gene. CDR3 in amino acids: CASNRLAGTDTQYF. CDR3 DNA (partial): TGCGCCAGCAACCGGCTAGCGGGCACAGATACG.

At least ten counts were recorded for this clone. The read falls 3 residues short of the CDR3 end, and the missing part is taken from the germline J gene. This chain joins TRBV18 and TRBJ2-1; TRBD2 agrees at 11 bases. The CDR3 extends over 14 amino acids. Germline lookup yields CDR1 KGHSH and CDR2 LQKENI. The V segment lost 5 bases and the J segment 6 bases; nucleotides outside the gene matches: 3. The CDR3 DNA, read in part, is TGTGCCAGCTCAGAGGGGACTAGCGGCAATGAG. Amino acids: CASSEGTSGNE. The whole CDR3 sequence is CASSEGTSGNEQFF. The full variable domain, completed using reference TRBV18 and TRBJ2-1, is NAGVMQNPRHLVRRRGQEARLRCSPMKGHSHVYWYRQLPEEGLKFMVYLQKENIIDESGMPKERFSAEFPKEGPSILRIQQVVRGDSAAYFCASSEGTSGNEQFFGPGTRLTVL.

In this sample, this clone turned up many times. Sequencing ends 3 residues short of the CDR3 end; the germline J gene provides the rest. The chain employs TRBV7-2 and TRBJ2-4; 7 nucleotides match TRBD2. CDR3 length: 13 residues. Per germline, CDR1 SGHTA and CDR2 FQGNSA. The CDR3 DNA, read in part, is TGTGCCAGCAGCTTAGCCGGGCGGGAGTCT. This gives the protein CASSLAGRES. The whole CDR3 sequence is CASSLAGRESQYF.

This clone was observed a handful of times. The read falls 3 residues short of the CDR3 end, and the missing part is taken from the germline J gene. V usage is TRBV5-1 and J usage is TRBJ2-1; D possibly corresponds to TRBD2 (6 bases). Trimming cost V 2 bases and J 6 bases, with 12 bases left between them. CDR1 and CDR2 from the germline V gene are SGHRS and YFSETQ. The CDR3 is made up of 14 amino acids. The CDR3 region is CASSFRDLSNEQFF. Incomplete CDR3 DNA: TGCGCCAGCAGCTTCCGGGACTTAAGCAATGAG.

About this clone itself: The read is 3 residues too short to cover the CDR3 end, so that end is filled in from the germline J gene. The genes are TRBV7-2 and TRBJ2-3, with D uncertain. The CDR3 is made up of 13 amino acids. Looked up from germline, CDR1 is SGHTA and CDR2 is FQGNSA. Trimming shortened V by 4 bases and J by 4 bases, and 9 bases separated the two germline ends. Incomplete CDR3 DNA: TGTGCCAGCAGCTCCCGACAAGCAGATACG. This gives the protein CASSSRQADT. The whole CDR3 protein is CASSSRQADTQYF.

This clone has ten or more counts. From the germline J gene comes the end of the CDR3, since the read stops 3 residues before it. The chain carries TRBV20-1 and TRBJ2-7; D call uncertain. CDR1 is DFQATT, CDR2 SNEGSKA, per germline (reference sequence). This CDR3 contains 13 residues. The V and J ends lost 3 bases and 0 bases respectively, with 9 bases between them. CDR3 DNA (partial): TGCAGTGCTAGGTCTATAAGCTCCTACGAG. It is translated as CSARSISSYE. In full, the CDR3 is CSARSISSYEQYF.

This clone was found many times. Coverage ceases 3 residues before the CDR3 finishes, and the germline J gene fills in the end. The chain combines TRBV5-1 with TRBJ2-1, with D possibly being TRBD1 (6 bases). The CDR3 extends over 15 amino acids. V was trimmed by 4 bases and J by 6 bases, leaving 17 bases between them. Germline V gives CDR1 SGHRS, CDR2 YFSETQ. CDR3 DNA (partial): TGCGCCAGCAGCGTCCCTACAGGGAACAGCAATGAG. Translation: CASSVPTGNSNE. The complete CDR3 protein is CASSVPTGNSNEQFF.

To note about this clone: The read comes to an end 3 residues before the CDR3 does, leaving the germline J gene to fill in the end. The chain combines TRBV7-8 with TRBJ2-3; possible D gene TRBD1, 6 bases. Trimming shortened V by 1 base and J by 1 base, and 6 bases separated the two germline ends. CDR1 and CDR2 (germline): SGHVS, FQNEAQ. The CDR3 is made up of 14 amino acids. This CDR3 is CASSLEGGTDTQYF. Partial CDR3 DNA: TGTGCCAGCAGCTTAGAGGGGGGCACAGATACG.

As concerns this clone: Read coverage stops 3 residues before the CDR3 terminus; the germline J gene supplies the remainder. The chain combines TRBV7-2 with TRBJ2-1, with D uncertain. Trimming removed 5 bases from V and 2 bases from J, with 10 bases in between. Looked up from germline, CDR1 is SGHTA and CDR2 is FQGNSA. The CDR3 covers 14 residues. The chain's CDR3 is CASSRSGAYNEQFF. CDR3 DNA, as far as it was read: TGTGCCAGCAGCAGATCGGGTGCCTACAATGAG.